The 22 T cell receptor beta chains below were found in one sample sequenced in a study of CD8 T cells in Susac syndrome. RNA was extracted with the RNeasy kit, and a quantity of roughly 0.5 to 1 ug was reverse transcribed using random hexamers. TCRdb passed the immunoSEQ multiplex PCR reads through MiXCR, listing each CDR3 protein once. The table lists fewer than 140,000 distinct CDR3 sequences, 94% of them singletons, with approximately 0.41% in the top ten. Input material: CD8+ T cells from PBMCs. The receptors stem from a human donor with Susac syndrome.

The chain is built from TRBV20-1 and TRBJ2-1; the D gene could be TRBD1 or TRBD2 (5 bases each). The germline V gene encodes CDR1 DFQATT and CDR2 SNEGSKA (reference sequence). This CDR3 is 12 amino acids long. Trimming removed 6 bases from V and 7 bases from J, with 13 bases in between. The CDR3 region has the DNA TGCAGTGCGTCCCGGGGCATAAATGAGCAGTTCTTC. As protein: CSASRGINEQFF.

This clonotype was found once. This chain joins TRBV20-1 and TRBJ2-1, with 10 bases lining up with TRBD1. CDR3 length: 15 amino acids. Germline V gives CDR1 DFQATT, CDR2 SNEGSKA (reference sequence). The V segment lost 5 bases and the J segment 8 bases; nucleotides outside the gene matches: 12. The CDR3 region has the DNA TGCAGTGCTCTACCAGGGGACAGGGGTATCTATGAGCAGTTCTTC. This encodes CSALPGDRGIYEQFF.

This chain links TRBV29-1 with TRBJ2-5; 7 bases match TRBD2. Germline lookup yields CDR1 SQVTM and CDR2 ANQGSEA. V shed 3 bases, J shed 2 bases, and the junction held 15 bases outside the gene matches. The CDR3 consists of 17 residues. The CDR3 DNA sequence: TGCAGCGTTGATCTTCGGGGGGACCCCGTCCTGCAAGAGACCCAGTACTTC. Residues: CSVDLRGDPVLQETQYF.

V gene TRBV6-2 or TRBV6-3 combines with J gene TRBJ1-6, with no clear D. Germline V gives CDR1 MNHEY, CDR2 SVGEGT. V was pared by 7 bases and J by 7 bases, with 8 bases between. The CDR3 contains 12 residues. DNA for the CDR3: TGTGCCAGCACCTTGGACAATTCACCCCTCCACTTT. Its translation: CASTLDNSPLHF.

The genes are TRBV29-1 and TRBJ2-1; no clear D gene. V was shortened by 4 bases and J by 9 bases, with 13 bases between the two germline ends. Germline CDR1 SQVTM, CDR2 ANQGSEA. The CDR3 is 12 amino acids. In DNA, the CDR3 is TGCAGCGTTGCCACCGGTCAAAGTGAGCAGTTCTTC. Protein sequence: CSVATGQSEQFF.

This clonotype has just one count. V is TRBV5-4 and J is TRBJ1-6; the match to TRBD1 covers 10 bases. Germline assignment: CDR1 SGHNT and CDR2 YYREEE (reference sequence). J gave up 8 bases and V 7 bases, and 6 bases lay outside the gene matches. The CDR3 extends over 14 amino acids. The CDR3 DNA follows: TGTGCCAGCCGACCGGGGACAGGGGATTCACCCCTCCACTTT. It codes for CASRPGTGDSPLHF.

V is TRBV9 and J is TRBJ1-2, with D perhaps matching TRBD1 (5 bases). V dropped 6 bases and J dropped 1 base, with 19 bases sitting between them. Germline V gives CDR1 SGDLS, CDR2 YYNGEE. CDR3 size: 16 residues. CDR3 sequence (DNA): TGTGCCAGCACGGTGGGGCAGAGTAAGAGTAACTATGGCTACACCTTC. It codes for CASTVGQSKSNYGYTF.

This rearrangement joins TRBV20-1 to TRBJ1-6, with D uncertain. Looked up from germline, CDR1 is DFQATT and CDR2 is SNEGSKA (reference sequence). CDR3 length: 15 residues. V was cut by 6 bases and J by 4 bases, with 16 bases left in between. The CDR3 sequence: CSAAHSGSYNSPLHF. As DNA, the CDR3 is TGCAGTGCCGCTCACTCGGGATCGTATAATTCACCCCTCCACTTT.

V is TRBV15 and J is TRBJ2-7; TRBD2 might be the D (5 bases). The V end was cut by 5 bases, the J end by 6 bases, with 17 bases between. CDR1 LNHNV and CDR2 YYDKDF come from the germline V gene (reference sequence). The CDR3 is 14 residues long. The CDR3, as DNA: TGTGCCACCAGCCGCGCTCGCCTAGCACCCGAGCAGTACTTC. Its protein product is CATSRARLAPEQYF.

The rearrangement joins TRBV2 to TRBJ2-3; the D gene is possibly TRBD1 (6 bases). Germline loops: CDR1 SNHLY, CDR2 FYNNEI. The CDR3 totals 15 residues. Trimming removed 7 bases from V and 0 bases from J, with 14 bases in between. CDR3 loop: CASISTGASTDTQYF. Written as DNA, the CDR3 is TGTGCCAGCATATCGACAGGTGCTAGCACAGATACGCAGTATTTT.

The gene calls are TRBV2 and TRBJ1-1; 10 bases match TRBD1. Per the germline V gene, CDR1 is SNHLY and CDR2 is FYNNEI. The V segment lost 6 bases and the J segment 2 bases; nucleotides outside the gene matches: 3. The CDR3 extends over 14 amino acids. CDR3 loop: CASRGTGVNTEAFF. The CDR3 DNA reads TGTGCCAGCAGAGGGACAGGGGTAAACACTGAAGCTTTCTTT.

The chain carries TRBV7-9 and TRBJ2-3; maybe TRBD1 (6 bases). The V gene's germline CDR1 is SEHNR and CDR2 FQNEAQ (reference sequence). V lost 5 bases and J 0 bases, leaving 12 bases between the germline ends. The CDR3 covers 15 residues. This CDR3 reads CASSPGVTSTDTQYF. For the CDR3, the DNA is TGTGCCAGCAGCCCAGGGGTGACTAGCACAGATACGCAGTATTTT.

The genes are TRBV27 and TRBJ2-3, with D uncertain. V lost 2 bases and J lost 0, with 9 bases in between. Germline CDR1 reads MNHEY; CDR2 reads SMNVEV (reference sequence). The CDR3 sequence is 15 residues long. CDR3 sequence: CASSLGDTSTDTQYF. The CDR3 region has the DNA TGTGCCAGCAGTTTAGGGGATACTAGCACAGATACGCAGTATTTT.

This sequence joins TRBV13 and TRBJ2-3, with D hard to call. Between the trimmed V and J ends, which lost 3 bases and 1 base, there was a span of 11 bases. This CDR3 contains 15 residues. Germline V gene sequence: CDR1 PRHDT, CDR2 FYEKMQ (reference sequence). The CDR3 DNA follows: TGTGCCAGCAGCTTCCCCTCTAGTGGCACAGATACGCAGTATTTT. Protein: CASSFPSSGTDTQYF.

This chain uses TRBV24-1 with TRBJ1-6; D is unclear. Trimming stripped 6 bases from V and 10 bases from J, with 18 bases between. There are 15 residues in the CDR3. Germline V gives CDR1 KGHDR, CDR2 SFDVKD. In nucleotides, the CDR3 is TGTGCCACCAGTCCCCTGGACCTTCGAGGGTCACCCCTCCACTTT. This encodes CATSPLDLRGSPLHF.

The rearrangement uses TRBV24-1 and TRBJ2-5; no firm D call. The length of the CDR3 is 14 residues. The V end was cut by 3 bases, the J end by 1 base, with 8 bases between. CDR1 is KGHDR, CDR2 SFDVKD, per germline. CDR3 sequence (DNA): TGTGCCACCAGTGATCCCGGATCCCAAGAGACCCAGTACTTC. Protein sequence: CATSDPGSQETQYF.

The chain has TRBV20-1 and TRBJ1-4; D unclear. Trimming removed 0 bases at V and 0 bases at J, with 5 bases between. Germline V gene sequence: CDR1 DFQATT, CDR2 SNEGSKA (reference sequence). CDR3 length: 14 amino acids. As DNA, the CDR3 is TGCAGTGCTAGAGAGGGTACAACTAATGAAAAACTGTTTTTT. It codes for CSAREGTTNEKLFF.

The rearrangement links TRBV20-1 to TRBJ2-7; D not certain. V lost 7 bases to trimming and J lost 2 bases, with 9 bases between them. The CDR3 totals 11 residues. Germline lookup yields CDR1 DFQATT and CDR2 SNEGSKA (reference sequence). In DNA, the CDR3 is TGCAGTGTTACGGAGACCTACGAGCAGTACTTC. Translating it yields CSVTETYEQYF.

V and J are TRBV13 and TRBJ1-4, with a tentative D call TRBD1 (6 bases). CDR1 PRHDT and CDR2 FYEKMQ come from the germline V gene (reference sequence). This CDR3 has 14 residues. With 5 bases removed from V and 5 bases from J, the gap between germline ends came to 12 bases. The CDR3 DNA reads TGTGCCAGCAGCCCGGGGGGGCCCAATGAAAAACTGTTTTTT. As protein: CASSPGGPNEKLFF.

V gene TRBV7-2 combines with J gene TRBJ2-7; 13 positions agree with TRBD2. Germline CDR1 reads SGHTA; CDR2 reads FQGNSA. The V and J ends lost 5 bases and 3 bases, in that order; junction bases with no gene match: 10. This CDR3 is built from 17 residues. Here the CDR3 DNA reads TGTGCCAGCAGCCTTCCCCCTGGACTAGCGGGGGTCTACGAGCAGTACTTC. Translation: CASSLPPGLAGVYEQYF.

The table lists this clonotype with a count of one. The chain links TRBV12-3 or TRBV12-4 to TRBJ1-1; D perhaps matches TRBD1 (5 bases). The CDR3 is 12 amino acids. Trimming removed 6 bases from V and 8 bases from J, with 13 bases in between. The CDR3: CASSSDEGEAFF. In DNA, the CDR3 is TGTGCCAGCAGCTCGGACGAGGGGGAAGCTTTCTTT.

The J gene is TRBJ2-2, the V gene TRBV9; no firm D call. The CDR3 loop spans 15 amino acids. Germline V gene lookup returns CDR1 SGDLS and CDR2 YYNGEE. Trimming shortened V by 0 bases and J by 5 bases, and 11 bases separated the two germline ends. For the CDR3, the DNA is TGTGCCAGCAGCGTAGTTGGCGGCCTGACCGGGGAGCTGTTTTTT. Amino acids: CASSVVGGLTGELFF.